Sequencing of this TCR beta chain was carried out in a study of T cells in Graves' hyperthyroidism and ophthalmopathy. Study outcomes and limitations: Most thyroid clonotypes with frequency above 0.001 were detected in blood. Before onset, ophthalmopathy was predicted by the model a median roughly 6.8 months earlier.

The germline V and J ends were trimmed by 1 base and 0 bases, with 18 bases remaining between them. Germline V gives CDR1 LGHNA, CDR2 YNFKEQ. The length of the CDR3 is 19 residues. This clonotype has more than one count but fewer than ten. Its antigen is currently unknown. What was amplified from RNA transcripts were TCR beta CDR3 regions. The HTBI set primed first-round TCR CDR3 RT-PCR. Via MiXCR, TCRdb re-called the multiplex PCR reads, giving one row per CDR3 protein. The data hold roughly 700,000 distinct CDR3 sequences, with 12% to 15% observed a single time. The clonotype was recovered from a woman aged 18 to 35 with Graves' hyperthyroidism. The rearrangement links TRBV4-2 to TRBJ2-2; maybe TRBD2 (5 bases). Sequencing was done on a sample of blood. The DNA of the CDR3 is TGTGCCAGCAGCCAAGCTCGAGGGTGGACGACTACGAACACCGGGGAGCTGTTTTTT. Translation gives CASSQARGWTTTNTGELFF.